This TCR beta chain appears in the sequencing data of a study of shared clonotypes between healthy human individuals (dated by TCRdb to the early 2020s). Context from the whole study: A couple of women and a few men aged 18 to 49 years were included in the cohort. For each donor, three plates each were used for CD4 naive and CD4 memory, two plates were used for CD8 naive, and one plate was used for CD8 memory. To estimate repertoire size and how much clonotype sharing occurs between individuals, the study deeply sequenced the blood TCR repertoires of roughly 5 healthy adults. Libraries were prepared and TCR repertoires were sequenced by different laboratories using diverse techniques, in order to increase sequencing depth and limit assay-specific biases. Leukapheresis yielded between about 0.85 and 9 billion PBMCs per donor. On the study overall, not on this receptor specifically: Sampling was restricted to blood, and TCR repertoires in tissue are likely to differ from TCR repertoires in blood. Across a handful of donors, approximately 5% of naive CD4, around 3.3% of naive CD8, about 2.3% of memory CD4, and 0.4% to 0.45% of memory CD8 clonotypes were shared. Pairwise subsampling indicated that sequencing depth was expected to affect the degree of clonotype sharing among donors. Estimated clonotype richness was generally larger for naive than for memory subsets. Because the study included only a small number of donors, the genetic and exposure-history diversity represented was limited. Rarefaction of sorted-subset datasets indicated incomplete sequencing despite the large sequencing depth. Compared with non-shared clonotypes, the clonotypes found in all four sorted-subset donors had higher generation probabilities.

Healthy HIV-negative adults with no recently reported acute infections or vaccinations were included as donors. Every donor was a Caucasian adult residing in Nashville, Tennessee, USA. CD4+ T cells were enriched through magnetic negative selection, after which naive cells were positively selected on CD45RA and the remaining negative fraction served as the memory subset. Blood was collected by leukapheresis, and PBMCs were isolated by Ficoll-Histopaque density gradient centrifugation and then cryopreserved in liquid nitrogen vapor phase. Analytical flow cytometry was used to check the purity and quantity of every magnetically sorted T cell population. Genomic DNA was isolated from each sorted fraction and quantified by UV absorbance on a Nanodrop 2000c. Using the deep immunoSEQ assay, multiplex PCR amplified TCR CDR3 regions from genomic DNA. For each cell subset, the extracted genomic DNA was distributed evenly across all wells of several immunoSEQ 96-well plates, and each plate served as one replicate. For sorted subsets, roughly 200 ng of genomic DNA, equivalent to 30,000 or so T cell genomes, went into each replicate PCR. The purified libraries were quantified using a Qubit 3.0 fluorometer, sized with a Bioanalyzer 2100, and then quantified again using the KAPA Library Quantification kit. Every immunoSEQ 96-well plate was sequenced on a dedicated single-read 150-cycle Illumina NextSeq 550 flow cell. The paper's processing steps were these. The immunoSEQ output contained only junctional sequences without quality scores, so filtering could not match that applied to full-length reads. To assign V/J genes and CDR3, sequences were annotated using PyIR, a Python wrapper for IgBLAST v1.9, with IMGT germline references. Reads with weak V/J assignments (E-value above 1e-6), missing CDR3, stop codons, out-of-frame junctions, or ambiguous translated residues were removed. V3J clonotypes were defined as sequences sharing the same inferred V gene, J gene, and CDR3 amino acid sequence. To compute the percentage overlap between repertoires, the number of shared unique clonotypes was divided by the size of the smaller repertoire. Three approaches were used to assess repertoire richness: RTK rarefaction, the Chao1 estimator, and Recon v2.1 estimates of unobserved clonotypes. Generation probabilities for all TCRbeta clonotypes obtained by the gDNA method from several donors were computed using OLGA. In TCRdb, the immuneACCESS table is reduced to in-frame sequences with V and J assigned. These tables do not hold every clone; where another copy was compared, an unresolved V gene accounts for under half, and the others remain unexplained. Clonal size and the V and J genes are those of that table, whereas D and trimming came from the DNA. This sample is represented by approximately 1,000,000 clones; approximately 77% of them were singletons. About 0.89% of the sample lies in the top ten.

In the case of this clone: There is no known antigen for this receptor. No base-level quality is on record; no much larger clone is a single base apart.

There are 14 amino acids in the CDR3, from cysteine to phenylalanine inclusive. Only the CDR3 portion is preserved as DNA: 42 bases, with reading frame beginning at the first base. The germline V gene (reference sequence) specifies SGHAT as CDR1 and FQDESV as CDR2. The V end loses 5 bases and the J end loses 5 bases, and a stretch of 16 bases separates them. This sequence was found in a man aged 18 to 29 in good health. Some clones in this sample may be carry-over from other donors' samples. Sequenced input: memory CD4+ T cells from PBMCs. Sample cell subset or site, as interpreted from the label and publication: CD45RA-negative fraction. This chain joins TRBV11-1 to TRBJ2-7; TRBD2 is possibly the D segment (6 matching bases). The CDR3 reads as follows: CASSRRADYHEQYF. The base sequence is TGTGCCAGCAGCCGCCGGGCGGACTACCACGAGCAGTACTTC.